This passage covers 3 T cell receptor beta chains from one sample sequenced in a study of cytomegalovirus exposure and HLA in healthy donors. A multiplex PCR was run with 60 Vbeta primers and 13 Jbeta primers. The protocol was immunoSEQ multiplex PCR, while the TCRdb copy is restricted to in-frame clones and leaves out a portion. The sample contains fewer than 150,000 clones, roughly 65% of which appear only once. Sequences were obtained from PBMCs. The receptors come from a woman in her thirties in good health and CMV-seronegative.

This clone was found a few times. The chain recombines TRBV21-1 with TRBJ2-7; the D call of TRBD1 is as the table states it, not checked on the DNA. TRBV21-1 is an annotated pseudogene. The CDR3 sequence is 17 residues long. For the CDR3, the DNA is TGTGCCAGCAGCAAAGATATTAGGAGACAGGGGATACACGAGCAGTACGTC. It is translated as CASSKDIRRQGIHEQYV.

This chain uses TRBV6-1 with TRBJ2-3; no firm D call. Trimming shortened V by 2 bases and J by 4 bases, and 7 bases separated the two germline ends. This CDR3 has 13 amino acids. The germline gives CDR1 MNHNS, CDR2 SASEGT. The CDR3 nucleotides are TGTGCCAGCAGTGAATTCCGGTCAGATACGCAGTATTTT. Its translation: CASSEFRSDTQYF.

This sequence joins TRBV4-2 and TRBJ1-2; possible D gene TRBD1, 6 bases. The CDR3 has 15 amino acids. The ends were cut back, 3 bases at V and 4 bases at J, with 15 bases in the middle. Looked up from germline, CDR1 is LGHNA and CDR2 is YNFKEQ. CDR3 DNA: TGTGCCAGCAGCCACTCAGGGGAAGATGGCTATGGCTACACCTTC. This encodes CASSHSGEDGYGYTF.